The TCR beta chain described here comes from a study of cytomegalovirus exposure and HLA in healthy donors. The PCR employed 60 Vbeta primers together with 13 Jbeta primers. TCRdb keeps only in-frame clones here, not all; method: immunoSEQ multiplex PCR. Here the sample spans roughly 120,000 clones, around 70% being singletons. V gave up 8 bases and J gave up 6 bases, with 23 bases separating them. The CDR3 loop spans 15 amino acids. CDR1 is GTSNPN, CDR2 SVGIG, per germline (reference sequence). This sequence joins TRBV30 and TRBJ2-1; D perhaps matches TRBD2 (7 bases). The origin of this receptor is a woman between 50 and 59 years old in good health and CMV-seropositive. Input material: PBMCs. CDR3 nucleotides: TGTGCCCGGACCCCTTTAGGGGGGGGACTCAATGAGCAGTTCTTC. It yields the protein CARTPLGGGLNEQFF.